What follows are 10 T cell receptor beta chains derived from one specimen sequenced in a study of T-cell memory formation after mild COVID-19. Each CDR3 protein gets one entry after TCRdb re-called the 5' RACE reads with MiXCR. The sample carries 500,000 to 600,000 distinct CDR3 sequences, around 17% recorded once. What was sequenced was PBMCs or a T cell subset sorted from them (not recorded which). These receptors all stem from an adult woman who had mild COVID-19 (a few samples of this study predate the infection). Cell type and time point are not known.

This clonotype was found a few times. The CDR3 spells CASSSTGTDYGYTF. DNA of the CDR3: TGTGCCAGCAGCTCGACAGGGACGGACTATGGCTACACCTTC. The J gene is TRBJ1-2, the V gene TRBV7-9; 7 nucleotides line up with TRBD1. Germline V gene data show CDR1 as SEHNR and CDR2 as FQNEAQ (reference sequence). The CDR3 has 14 residues. The ends lost 4 bases at V and 3 bases at J; junction bases unmatched: 5.

V and J are TRBV7-9 and TRBJ2-7; 9 positions agree with TRBD1. The CDR3 runs to 15 residues. The V segment lost 1 base and the J segment 4 bases; nucleotides outside the gene matches: 5. Germline V gives CDR1 SEHNR, CDR2 FQNEAQ (reference sequence). The CDR3 DNA reads TGTGCCAGCAGCTTAGGAGGACAGGGGAAATACGAGCAGTACTTC. Translating it yields CASSLGGQGKYEQYF.

The chain is built from TRBV7-9 and TRBJ2-5; TRBD2 matches at 7 bases. The CDR3 runs to 15 residues. The V gene end was trimmed by 3 bases and the J gene end by 3 bases; junction bases not matched to a gene: 7. Germline CDR1 is SEHNR and CDR2 is FQNEAQ (reference sequence). The CDR3 sequence: CASSLPSSGEETQYF. CDR3 bases: TGTGCCAGCAGCTTGCCGTCTAGCGGCGAAGAGACCCAGTACTTC. The full variable domain, with the rest looked up from reference TRBV7-9 and TRBJ2-5, is DTGVSQNPRHKITKRGQNVTFRCDPISEHNRLYWYRQTLGQGPEFLTYFQNEAQLEKSRLLSDRFSAERPKGSFSTLEIQRTEQGDSAMYLCASSLPSSGEETQYFGPGTRLLVL.

This clonotype was counted between two and nine times. The rearrangement joins TRBV27 to TRBJ2-7, with TRBD2 matching over 9 bases. The CDR3 runs to 15 residues. Germline lookup yields CDR1 MNHEY and CDR2 SMNVEV (reference sequence). V shed 3 bases, J shed 5 bases, and the junction held 8 bases outside the gene matches. The CDR3 bases are TGTGCCAGCAGTTTTACGGCTAGCGGGATCGACGAGCAGTACTTC. This gives the protein CASSFTASGIDEQYF.

The V and J genes are TRBV6-1 and TRBJ2-2; D call uncertain. Germline assignment: CDR1 MNHNS and CDR2 SASEGT. V lost 4 bases, J lost 2 bases, and 8 bases lay in between. This CDR3 has 14 amino acids. The CDR3 protein is CASSAFYNTGELFF. In DNA form, the CDR3 reads TGTGCCAGCAGTGCCTTCTATAACACCGGGGAGCTGTTTTTT.

The sample holds many counts of this clonotype. The chain uses TRBV28 and TRBJ2-3, with D maybe TRBD2 (6 bases). CDR1 and CDR2 (germline): MDHEN, SYDVKM. The CDR3 runs 15 residues. With 6 bases removed from V and 1 base from J, the gap between germline ends came to 14 bases. The CDR3: CASRPGTSGTDTQYF. CDR3 in DNA: TGTGCCAGCAGACCGGGGACTTCCGGCACAGATACGCAGTATTTT.

The CDR3 sequence: CASSLWRGGPETQYF. The CDR3 DNA is TGTGCCAGCAGTTTATGGCGGGGGGGCCCGGAGACCCAGTACTTC. The gene calls are TRBV27 and TRBJ2-5, with 9 bases identical to TRBD2. V shed 1 base, J shed 5 bases, and the junction held 5 bases outside the gene matches. There are 15 residues in the CDR3. Germline assignment: CDR1 MNHEY and CDR2 SMNVEV (reference sequence).

There are a few counts of this clonotype. The rearrangement joins TRBV7-2 to TRBJ2-1; D possibly matches TRBD1 or TRBD2 (5 bases each). Germline CDR1 reads SGHTA; CDR2 reads FQGNSA. This CDR3 comprises 16 residues. The ends were cut back, 1 base at V and 1 base at J, with 11 bases in the middle. CDR3 in DNA: TGTGCCAGCAGCTTAGTGGGGGTAAGGTCCTACAATGAGCAGTTCTTC. Residues: CASSLVGVRSYNEQFF.

This clonotype was seen a few times. The chain joins TRBV9 to TRBJ2-7, with TRBD1 identical over 8 bases. The CDR3 extends over 22 amino acids. After removal of 3 bases from V and 2 bases from J, the junction contained 28 bases not matched to a gene. Looked up from germline, CDR1 is SGDLS and CDR2 is YYNGEE. CDR3 loop: CASSAAASSGTGNSFVTYEQYF. For the CDR3, the DNA is TGTGCCAGCAGCGCCGCCGCTTCCTCCGGGACAGGTAACTCGTTCGTGACCTACGAGCAGTACTTC.

V and J are TRBV7-8 and TRBJ2-7, with TRBD2 identical over 7 bases. The J call may not be correct, given that the DNA end is closer to TRBJ2-5. The CDR3 spans 13 residues. CDR1 and CDR2 from the germline V gene are SGHVS and FQNEAQ. The CDR3 DNA reads as TGTGCCAGCAGCTTGCGGGAGAGGGAGACCCAGTACTTC. Residues: CASSLRERETQYF.